One sample yielded the 2 T cell receptor beta chains listed below, sequenced in a study of vaccination and CD4 T cells after COVID-19. Sample time point: late sampling 161 to 241 days after vaccination in three convalescent patients. TCRdb ran MiXCR on the PCR reads and lists one entry per CDR3 protein. Among tens of thousands of distinct CDR3 sequences listed, about 49% were seen once. The sample was CD4+ T cells from blood, taken about 7 months after SARS-CoV-2 vaccination. The receptors shown here come from a human donor who had recovered from COVID-19.

The chain is built from TRBV7-7 and TRBJ1-6, with unresolved D. CDR1 and CDR2 from the germline V gene are SSHAT and FNYEAQ (reference sequence). The V and J ends lost 5 bases and 9 bases respectively, with 11 bases between them. The CDR3 extends over 13 amino acids. In nucleotides, the CDR3 is TGTGCCAGCAGCCCCAATCTTGGTTCACCCCTCCACTTT. It translates to CASSPNLGSPLHF.

The rearrangement uses TRBV20-1 and TRBJ2-1; tentative D call: TRBD1 (6 bases). V was pared by 0 bases and J by 2 bases, with 11 bases between. The germline V gene encodes CDR1 DFQATT and CDR2 SNEGSKA (reference sequence). This CDR3 region has 15 residues. The CDR3 DNA reads TGCAGTGCTAGAGATGCGACAGGACCCTACAATGAGCAGTTCTTC. Amino acid sequence: CSARDATGPYNEQFF.